These 27 T cell receptor beta chains came from one sample sequenced in a study of T cell clones after liver transplantation (dated by TCRdb to the late 2010s). Libraries were prepared through the immunoSEQ multiplex PCR assay. TCRdb mirrors the immuneACCESS table, restricted to in-frame sequences. Some clones are absent from its copies; in checked studies, under half trace to an unresolved V gene, and the reason for the others is unknown. The sample table holds some 15,000 clones, of which 80% to 95% were seen once. The ten biggest clones cover roughly half of the sample. Explained via the paper, the time point label denotes: pre-transplant. The starting material was CD8+ T cells from blood, obtained before liver transplant. The receptors stem from a human donor who received a liver transplant.

The genes are TRBV5-4 and TRBJ2-7; 8 bases are a match to TRBD1. V lost 0 bases, J lost 3 bases, and 8 bases stayed unmatched. The CDR3 runs 16 residues. Germline CDR1 and CDR2: SGHNT and YYREEE (reference sequence). DNA of the CDR3: TGTGCCAGCAGCTTGGCGGGACAGGTGAGGGTCTACGAGCAGTACTTC. Its protein is CASSLAGQVRVYEQYF.

The gene calls are TRBV19 and TRBJ1-1; a weak D match, TRBD1 (5 bases). The V end was cut by 2 bases, the J end by 8 bases, with 12 bases between. This CDR3 spans 13 amino acids. The V gene's germline CDR1 is LNHDA and CDR2 SQIVND (reference sequence). CDR3 bases: TGTGCCAGTAGTATAAGAAGTGGGGGGGAAGCTTTCTTT. Amino acid sequence: CASSIRSGGEAFF. The full variable domain, its missing parts supplied by reference TRBV19 and TRBJ1-1, is DGGITQSPKYLFRKEGQNVTLSCEQNLNHDAMYWYRQDPGQGLRLIYYSQIVNDFQKGDIAEGYSVSREKKESFPLTVTSAQKNPTAFYLCASSIRSGGEAFFGQGTRLTVV.

The J gene is TRBJ2-2, the V gene TRBV29-1; D gene uncertain. V lost 0 bases to trimming and J lost 7 bases, with 15 bases between them. CDR3 length equals 15 residues. Germline CDR1 reads SQVTM; CDR2 reads ANQGSEA. The CDR3 nucleotides read TGCAGCGTTGAAGAACCCGCGAGAGTGGGCGGGGAGCTGTTTTTT. It codes for CSVEEPARVGGELFF.

J is TRBJ1-4 and V is TRBV9; TRBD1 aligns across 7 bases. Germline assignment: CDR1 SGDLS and CDR2 YYNGEE. This CDR3 is 15 amino acids long. Trimming took 2 bases from V and 1 from J; bases not matched to a gene: 2. The CDR3 bases are TGTGCCAGCAGCGTTGCAGGGGGAACTAATGAAAAACTGTTTTTT. Amino acids: CASSVAGGTNEKLFF.

The chain combines TRBV7-9 with TRBJ2-5, with unresolved D. The last part of the DNA fits TRBJ2-7 better; the J call may be wrong. The CDR3 covers 12 residues. CDR1 and CDR2 (germline): SEHNR, FQNEAQ (reference sequence). The CDR3: CASSSRLYEQYF. The CDR3 coding sequence is TGTGCCAGCAGTTCCCGACTCTACGAGCAGTACTTC.

The chain combines TRBV2 with TRBJ2-3, with 9 bases aligning to TRBD2. Germline V gene sequence: CDR1 SNHLY, CDR2 FYNNEI. V shed 9 bases, J shed 2 bases, and the junction held 6 bases outside the gene matches. This CDR3 is built from 14 residues. DNA for the CDR3: TGTGCCAGAGGACTAGCGCAGGACACAGATACGCAGTATTTT. This encodes CARGLAQDTDTQYF.

The chain carries TRBV7-6 and TRBJ2-1, with D possibly matching TRBD2 (5 bases). The CDR3 has 17 amino acids. The V and J ends lost 5 bases and 0 bases respectively, with 17 bases between them. CDR1 and CDR2 from the germline V gene are SGHVS and FNYEAQ. The CDR3 region is CASSDTSGVSSYNEQFF. CDR3 coding DNA: TGTGCCAGCAGCGACACCTCCGGGGTGAGCTCCTACAATGAGCAGTTCTTC.

The chain links TRBV4-3 to TRBJ1-5; D unclear. Per germline, CDR1 LGHNA and CDR2 YSLEER. This CDR3 comprises 14 residues. Trimming cost V 4 bases and J 3 bases, with 10 bases left between them. CDR3 sequence reads: CASSRGTVNQPQHF. The CDR3 DNA follows: TGCGCCAGCAGCCGCGGCACAGTCAATCAGCCCCAGCATTTT.

The J gene is TRBJ2-5, the V gene TRBV5-1; 7 nucleotides agree with TRBD1. Germline V lookup: CDR1 SGHRS, CDR2 YFSETQ. The CDR3 covers 14 residues. V shed 4 bases and J 3 bases; nucleotides not matched to a gene: 6. The CDR3 region has the DNA TGCGCCAGCAGCCCTCAGGGACAGAAAGAGACCCAGTACTTC. It codes for CASSPQGQKETQYF.

The V and J genes are TRBV15 and TRBJ2-3, with 8 bases lining up with TRBD1. The germline V gene has CDR1 LNHNV and CDR2 YYDKDF (reference sequence). Germline trimming cut 8 bases from V and 2 bases from J; bases unmatched to any gene: 6. The CDR3 spans 14 residues. The CDR3 is CATAKDRDTDTQYF. CDR3 DNA sequence: TGTGCCACCGCTAAGGACAGGGACACAGATACGCAGTATTTT. Variable domain in full (rest from reference TRBV15 and TRBJ2-3): DAMVIQNPRYQVTQFGKPVTLSCSQTLNHNVMYWYQQKSSQAPKLLFHYYDKDFNNEADTPDNFQSRRPNTSFCFLDIRSPGLGDTAMYLCATAKDRDTDTQYFGPGTRLTVL.

The V call is TRBV5-1, the J call TRBJ2-7; 12 nucleotides agree with TRBD2. V trimming: 5 bases; J trimming: 1 base; junction bases outside the gene matches: 4. The germline V gene has CDR1 SGHRS and CDR2 YFSETQ. The CDR3 is 15 amino acids. The CDR3 spells CASSRTSGVSYEQYF. In nucleotides, the CDR3 is TGCGCCAGCAGTCGGACTAGCGGGGTATCCTACGAGCAGTACTTC.

This chain links TRBV27 with TRBJ2-7, with TRBD1 matching over 9 bases. Trimming took 0 bases from V and 3 from J; bases not matched to a gene: 3. The CDR3 extends over 15 amino acids. Germline CDR1 is MNHEY and CDR2 is SMNVEV (reference sequence). DNA for the CDR3: TGTGCCAGCAGTTTATCGGGGGGACAGGGCTACGAGCAGTACTTC. Amino acid sequence: CASSLSGGQGYEQYF.

In nucleotides, the CDR3 is TGTGCCAGCAGTTCCCCCGGGACAGATTACGAGCAGTACTTC. The encoded protein is CASSSPGTDYEQYF. The genes are TRBV27 and TRBJ2-7, with 7 bases aligning to TRBD1. This CDR3 has 14 residues. With V trimmed by 4 bases and J by 4 bases, 7 bases remained unmatched. The germline V gene encodes CDR1 MNHEY and CDR2 SMNVEV (reference sequence).

The chain recombines TRBV15 with TRBJ2-7, with 9 nucleotides matching TRBD1. The CDR3 sequence is 14 residues long. The germline gives CDR1 LNHNV, CDR2 YYDKDF (reference sequence). The V segment lost 5 bases and the J segment 3 bases; nucleotides outside the gene matches: 5. CDR3 region: CATSFRDRDYEQYF. CDR3 nucleotides: TGTGCCACCAGCTTCCGGGACAGGGACTACGAGCAGTACTTC.

The chain uses TRBV5-6 and TRBJ2-7; TRBD1 agrees at 7 bases. Trimming cost V 4 bases and J 0 bases; bases outside gene matches: 10. The length of the CDR3 is 16 residues. Germline CDR1 and CDR2: SGHDT and YYEEEE. CDR3 nucleotide sequence: TGTGCCAGCAGCGAAGACAGGGTCTCGAGCTCCTACGAGCAGTACTTC. This codes for CASSEDRVSSSYEQYF.

This clone showed up just once. V is TRBV13 and J is TRBJ1-1; D ambiguous. Germline values: CDR1 PRHDT, CDR2 FYEKMQ (reference sequence). This CDR3 has 14 residues. Trimming took 5 bases from V and 10 from J, leaving 20 bases between them. The CDR3 nucleotides are TGTGCCAGCAGCCATGGACCGGAGGGAGATGCAGCTTTCTTT. Its protein product is CASSHGPEGDAAFF.

In its sample, this clone was seen once. The rearrangement uses TRBV11-3 and TRBJ1-1, with 8 bases identical to TRBD1. V lost 7 bases and J lost 5; bases outside the gene matches: 6. The CDR3 covers 13 residues. Germline V gives CDR1 SGHNT, CDR2 YENEEA. The CDR3 DNA is TGTGCCAGCAAAGGACAGGGTAGTACTGAAGCTTTCTTT. Translation: CASKGQGSTEAFF.

Only one count was recorded for this clone. V usage is TRBV27 and J usage is TRBJ2-7; 9 bases agree with TRBD1. CDR1 is MNHEY and CDR2 is SMNVEV in the germline V gene (reference sequence). The CDR3 spans 14 residues. Germline trimming cut 8 bases from V and 4 bases from J; bases unmatched to any gene: 9. CDR3 nucleotide sequence: TGTGCCAGCGCCCTCCGGGACAGGGTTTACGAGCAGTACTTC. It specifies CASALRDRVYEQYF.

The chain recombines TRBV9 with TRBJ2-7; TRBD2 agrees at 8 bases. The CDR3 is 15 residues long. V lost 4 bases, J lost 3 bases, and 9 bases stayed unmatched. The V gene's germline CDR1 is SGDLS and CDR2 YYNGEE. CDR3 coding DNA: TGTGCCAGCAGCCCTACTAGCGGCAGCCTCTACGAGCAGTACTTC. Residues: CASSPTSGSLYEQYF.

This clone was detected a few times. The junction differs from germline at one of its ends, possibly a read error. The rearrangement uses TRBV2 and TRBJ1-4; D is unclear. The germline V gene has CDR1 SNHLY and CDR2 FYNNEI. The CDR3 is 17 amino acids. In DNA, the CDR3 is TGTGCCAGCAGTGATCCCCACCGGTCAACGACTAGGGAAAAACCGTTTTTT. Amino acid sequence: CASSDPHRSTTREKPFF.

This rearrangement joins TRBV7-6 to TRBJ1-1, with D possibly being TRBD1 (6 bases). V lost 0 bases, J lost 5 bases, and 10 bases lay in between. Germline CDR1 is SGHVS and CDR2 is FNYEAQ. This CDR3 comprises 14 residues. CDR3 residues: CASSLAGGQTEAFF. CDR3 in DNA: TGTGCCAGCAGCTTAGCGGGGGGGCAGACTGAAGCTTTCTTT. Filled out from reference TRBV7-6 and TRBJ1-1, the complete variable domain reads GAGVSQSPRYKVTKRGQDVALRCDPISGHVSLYWYRQALGQGPEFLTYFNYEAQQDKSGLPNDRFSAERPEGSISTLTIQRTEQRDSAMYRCASSLAGGQTEAFFGQGTRLTVV.

The chain has TRBV9 and TRBJ2-1; 9 bases match TRBD2. V dropped 0 bases and J dropped 0; count of bases not matched to a gene: 4. The CDR3 length is 17 residues. Germline loops: CDR1 SGDLS, CDR2 YYNGEE. Here the CDR3 reads CASSVGDSGSSYNEQFF. The CDR3, as DNA: TGTGCCAGCAGCGTAGGTGATAGCGGGAGCTCCTACAATGAGCAGTTCTTC.

V and J are TRBV9 and TRBJ2-1; D unclear. The CDR3 extends over 12 amino acids. Trimming shortened V by 0 bases and J by 5 bases, and 3 bases separated the two germline ends. Germline-derived CDR1 and CDR2 are SGDLS and YYNGEE. This CDR3 is CASSVGDNEQFF. The DNA for the CDR3 is TGTGCCAGCAGCGTAGGAGACAATGAGCAGTTCTTC.

This clone was detected only once. The chain is built from TRBV10-2 and TRBJ2-2, with D perhaps matching TRBD1 or TRBD2 (5 bases each). The germline V gene has CDR1 WSHSY and CDR2 SAAADI. This CDR3 is built from 18 residues. The V end was cut by 2 bases, the J end by 4 bases, with 20 bases between. In DNA form, the CDR3 reads TGCGCCAGCAGTGAGGCCCCCGGGGCGCTGTGGGCCACCGGGGAGCTGTTTTTT. Its protein product is CASSEAPGALWATGELFF.

CDR3 sequence (DNA): TGTGCCAGCAGCCCGGGACTAGCGACCGAGCAGTACTTC. This codes for CASSPGLATEQYF. The genes are TRBV7-6 and TRBJ2-7; 10 bases align to TRBD2. V lost 5 bases to trimming and J lost 6 bases; unmatched junction nucleotides: 4. CDR3 length: 13 residues. Germline CDR1 is SGHVS and CDR2 is FNYEAQ.

V gene TRBV6-6 combines with J gene TRBJ2-5, with D maybe TRBD1 (6 bases). The CDR3 is 15 amino acids. Germline-derived CDR1 and CDR2 are MNHNY and SVGAGI (reference sequence). Trimming took off 5 bases at V and 0 bases at J, with 13 bases between the two ends. The CDR3 nucleotides are TGTGCCAGCAGTCCCCAAAGGGGGTACCAAGAGACCCAGTACTTC. It codes for CASSPQRGYQETQYF.

The gene calls are TRBV4-3 and TRBJ1-4, with 9 bases aligning to TRBD1. J lost 6 bases, V lost 5 bases, and 4 bases had no gene match. CDR1 is LGHNA and CDR2 is YSLEER in the germline V gene. The CDR3 spans 14 residues. The DNA for the CDR3 is TGCGCCAGCAGCTCGGGACAGGGACATGAAAAACTGTTTTTT. It codes for CASSSGQGHEKLFF.